This T cell receptor beta chain was retrieved from a study of cytomegalovirus exposure and HLA in healthy donors (dated by TCRdb to about 2017). Regarding the complete study: An earlier analysis of some 600 of the donors reported under 300 Gb of sequence data and around 120 million unique TCR beta sequences obtained from around 170 million T cells. Typing coverage varied by locus: 629-630 donors for A, B, C, DRB1 and DQB1; roughly 500 for DQA1; over 600 for DPA1; fewer than 480 for DPB1. Alongside the repertoire data, information on donor age, sex, ethnicity and CMV serostatus was compiled. The study was designed to test whether signatures of past pathogen exposure could be identified by cataloging public T cell receptors. An early release covering roughly 600 HLA-typed donors comprised around 300 gigabases of sequencing data and roughly 85 million unique TCR sequences. Besides the first cohort of 500 to 700 subjects, a separate validation cohort made up of 90 to 150 different subjects was used. Class I and class II HLA loci were covered by the typing at four-digit resolution. Among almost 400 genotyped donors of the cohort, an average of around 240,000 unique TCR beta nucleotide sequences were sequenced per donor, approximately 20% of them non-productive. Of the roughly 430 genotyped donors, 65% to 90% fell in the genetic ancestry cluster associated with self-reported Caucasian donors. An earlier analysis of roughly 580 of the donors used high-throughput TCR beta sequencing to judge whether each TCR beta V gene segment behaved as functional or pseudogenic. Rather than drawing on any new phenotypic data, the later analysis identified candidate immune exposures from TCR beta sequences and the way those sequences occurred across donors. All discovery cohort repertoires had been generated using a single sequencing platform. The study profiled the T cell repertoires of 500 to 800 subjects by immunosequencing and related them to cytomegalovirus serostatus. A handful of DR-DQ haplotypes were handled as single units for association and clustering because linkage in the cohort was strong. High-throughput TCR immunosequencing, statistical association of individual TCRs with disease status, and machine learning were combined to predict cytomegalovirus infection status. In a later analysis, previously published TCR beta repertoires from 666 donors were re-analyzed and high-resolution HLA genotyping was added so that TCR occurrence patterns could be studied. A later genetic analysis took genome-wide SNP genotypes for about three fifths of the 666 donors and used that subset as a discovery cohort. Beyond this particular receptor, the publication reports: The classifier was reported to diagnose cytomegalovirus status with high specificity and sensitivity in both the original cohort and the validation cohort. According to a later genetic analysis, donors in an Asian-associated ancestry cluster had fewer N-insertions in productive TCRs than the roughly 670-donor mean. Because the 87-base-pair reads could not distinguish some IMGT-functional V segments, including TRBV6-2 and TRBV6-3, those segments were excluded. In vitro tests confirmed that a few of the cytomegalovirus-associated TCR beta chains recognize cytomegalovirus antigens. Assigning TCR associations to individual alleles was difficult when HLA alleles, especially DR and DQ, strongly co-occurred. Correlated functional status among segregating V segments might be attributable to linkage disequilibrium, but an unknown experimental factor could not be ruled out. In a later analysis, several top co-occurrence clusters were reported to appear linked to parvovirus B19, influenza, CMV and Epstein-Barr virus. HLA typing was unavailable for some donors at each locus, so association tests used only the typed subset. The study gave a list of 150 to 200 TCR beta chains associated with cytomegalovirus. According to the authors, the approach could potentially be generalized to other disease states and immunological phenotypes. The earlier analysis of 587 of the donors excluded 15 to 20 rarely observed V segments, including chromosome 9 orphons, because counts were too low. Roughly uniform sequencing depth across donors was assumed in presence/absence analyses, although this assumption may not hold. Most CMV-associated TCR beta chains appeared to be HLA-restricted in a later analysis, and the HLA associations seemed to be driven largely by CMV exposure. V-gene and J-gene trimming of TCR beta chains was associated with a missense DCLRE1C variant in a later genetic analysis, and the association was replicated in an independent cohort. Only TCR beta chains were sequenced in this cohort, and the absence of alpha or paired-chain data limited detectable features. In a later analysis, HLA-associated TCR beta chains showed more clonal expansion and lower generation probabilities than non-associated chains that were equally common. A cluster of highly shared sequence variants was judged likely to be a technical artifact of the sequencing pipeline. While some public TCRs were present in many individuals, most TCR sequences turned up only very rarely across donors. The only immune exposure information available for the cohort was CMV serostatus. A further reported finding was that TCR beta sequences accurately predicted the HLA-A and HLA-B alleles for most subjects in the first cohort. In a later analysis, 16,951 TCR beta sequences were associated with specific HLA alleles at a false discovery rate of 0.05. Broadly in line with IMGT annotations, most TCR beta V segments showed up in productive rearrangements about 90% or about 30% of the time in an earlier analysis of 587 of the donors. In a later analysis, TCR association rates were found to vary across HLA loci, with the most associated TCRs seen for DRB1 alleles and the fewest for HLA-C alleles.

The library was made by the immunoSEQ multiplex PCR assay. For the multiplex PCR, a mixture combining 60 forward primers for TCR Vbeta segments and 13 reverse primers for TCR Jbeta segments was used. A multiplex PCR assay on genomic DNA amplified the CDR3 region of rearranged TCR beta genes. The amplified TCR beta libraries were sequenced on the Illumina HiSeq System as 87-base-pair reads. From the authors' description of their analysis: A later analysis tallied roughly 80 million unique TCR beta chains across the 660 or so repertoires, and some 12 million of those chains were shared by two or more donors. Raw reads were error-corrected and collapsed into unique sequences by a nearest-neighbor algorithm in which closely related sequences were merged to remove PCR and sequencing errors. Alignment of CDR3 sequences to IMGT reference sequences was used to assign V, D and J gene segments. For a sequence to be retained, at least a six-nucleotide match to both a V gene segment and a J gene segment was required. Rearrangements were called productive when the CDR3 lacked stop codons and stayed in frame with V and J; all others were non-productive. CDR3 was defined according to IMGT convention as the region running from the second conserved V-encoded cysteine to the conserved J-encoded phenylalanine. The earlier analysis of fewer than 750 of the donors excluded sequences that lacked an unambiguous match to a single V gene segment. In an earlier analysis of several hundred of the donors, V segments were called functional above 56.7% productive rearrangements and were called segregating when the between-donor standard deviation exceeded 5%. A statistical classification framework was built to diagnose cytomegalovirus status from the catalog of TCR beta chain sequences. V and J gene assignment, in a later analysis, came from comparing TCR nucleotide sequences with IMGT/GENE-DB human TR gene sequences. The TCRdist pipeline was used in a later analysis to assign CDR3 sequences and most-parsimonious VDJ recombination scenarios. A later analysis defined each TCR beta chain by its CDR3 amino acid sequence plus V-gene family, and excluded reads lacking a unique V-gene family. In a later analysis, fewer than 600 highly shared, low-generation-probability nucleotide sequences were removed to address suspected cross-contamination and a sequencing artifact. A later analysis calculated a clonal expansion index for each public chain from normalized within-repertoire ranks of inferred template counts. In a later analysis, generation probabilities were computed using a VDJ recombination model fitted to out-of-frame rearrangements, and the results were checked against IGoR. In a later analysis, hypergeometric tests were used to score TCR-TCR, TCR-HLA and TCR-CMV co-occurrence, with a repertoire-size bias correction applied to TCR pairs. To estimate false discovery rates, a later analysis permuted the HLA or CMV assignments 20 times. A later analysis grouped co-occurring TCRs with DBSCAN, adding TCRdist sequence similarity when clustering within HLA-allele-positive subsets. For co-occurrence clustering, repertoires with fewer than 30,000 or more than 120,000 public chains were excluded, along with a handful of repertoires with anomalous nucleotide sharing. As stored in TCRdb, this immuneACCESS dataset retains in-frame rearrangements with V and J assigned. A fraction of the clones does not appear; measured against another copy, unresolved V genes explain less than half of the discrepancy, and the remainder lacks a known reason. From that table come the V and J calls and clone size; the DNA was used to work out D and trimming. This sample has roughly 180,000 clones in its table, and 80% to 90% of those were observed once. About 0.82% of the sample goes to the ten largest clones.

The CDR3 runs 15 residues from the cysteine to the phenylalanine. Here the CDR3 DNA is all that survives: 45 bases in frame from base 1. CDR1 and CDR2 are read off the germline V gene (reference sequence) as LNHDA and SQIVND. Unmatched junction bases come to 10, with V trimmed by 8 bases and J by 5 bases. In total, approximately 690 healthy bone marrow donors made up the cohort. Cohort members were all nominally healthy when sampled, although unrecorded immune exposures were likely present. The donor tested CMV seronegative, placing the donor among the 350 to 400 seronegative members of the cohort. A peripheral blood sample was collected from each donor, and TCR beta sequencing was performed on peripheral blood mononuclear cells. Genomic DNA was extracted from the blood cell samples with the Qiagen DNeasy Blood Extraction Kit. A remark on this clone: No cognate antigen has been identified for it. Per-base qualities were not stored, and no clone one base away is much larger.

This TCR derives from a woman aged 18-29 years in good health and CMV-seronegative. Material for sequencing was PBMCs. The rearranged chain carries TRBV19 and TRBJ2-7, and 12 junction bases match TRBD2. Here is the DNA: TGTGCCAGTGCTAGACTAGCGGGAGCCATCGACGAGCAGTACTTC. Its protein reads: CASARLAGAIDEQYF.